One and the same sample provided the 15 T cell receptor beta chains below, sequenced in a study of blood T cell repertoires in COVID-19 (dated by TCRdb to 2018 to 2021). The library came from the immunoSEQ multiplex PCR assay. TCRdb retrieved this table from immuneACCESS and kept in-frame rearrangements only. Not all clones are present; in checked studies, unresolved V genes account for under half, and no reason is known for the remainder. The sample contains some 200,000 clones, 75% to 90% of them found a single time. The ten largest clones capture approximately 3.4% of the sample. Sequencing was carried out using PBMCs or T cells enriched from blood (not recorded which). The receptors stem from a woman younger than 35 in a cohort exposed to, infected with or recovered from COVID-19 (not recorded which).

This chain links TRBV7-9 with TRBJ2-7; 9 nucleotides align to TRBD1. With 6 bases clipped from V and 0 bases from J, the junction kept 6 bases outside the gene matches. Germline assignment: CDR1 SEHNR and CDR2 FQNEAQ (reference sequence). This CDR3 region has 15 residues. The CDR3 bases are TGTGCCAGCAGTACCCCGACAGGGGGCTCCTACGAGCAGTACTTC. It codes for CASSTPTGGSYEQYF.

The rearrangement links TRBV19 to TRBJ2-1, with TRBD1 identical over 7 bases. The germline CDR1 and CDR2 sequences are LNHDA and SQIVND (reference sequence). The CDR3 loop spans 15 amino acids. J gave up 8 bases and V 5 bases, and 12 bases lay outside the gene matches. CDR3 sequence reads: CASSLPQGLPYEQFF. CDR3 bases: TGTGCCAGTAGTCTCCCACAGGGGCTCCCGTATGAGCAGTTCTTC.

The rearrangement uses TRBV4-1 and TRBJ1-3; no firm D call. V was shortened by 3 bases and J by 3 bases, with 15 bases between the two germline ends. CDR1 is MGHRA, CDR2 YSYEKL, per germline. The CDR3 has 16 amino acids. Written as DNA, the CDR3 is TGCGCCAGCAGCCAGCCCCTGAGAGGGATTGGAAACACCATATATTTT. As protein: CASSQPLRGIGNTIYF.

The V call is TRBV5-1, the J call TRBJ1-1; 7 nucleotides align to TRBD1. The CDR3 sequence is 14 residues long. The J segment lost 4 bases and the V segment lost 4 bases, leaving 7 bases of the junction unmatched. Germline CDR1 and CDR2: SGHRS and YFSETQ. The CDR3 here is CASSGTVLGTEAFF. For the CDR3, the DNA is TGCGCCAGCAGCGGGACAGTCCTCGGCACTGAAGCTTTCTTT.

The chain uses TRBV5-1 and TRBJ1-6, with D tentatively TRBD1 (5 bases). Germline lookup yields CDR1 SGHRS and CDR2 YFSETQ. Trimming shortened V by 2 bases and J by 4 bases, and 10 bases separated the two germline ends. The CDR3 covers 15 residues. The CDR3 is CASSFGDRYNSPLHF. The CDR3 DNA sequence: TGCGCCAGCAGCTTTGGAGACAGATATAATTCACCCCTCCACTTT. The full variable domain, in which reference TRBV5-1 and TRBJ1-6 provide the parts outside the CDR3, is KAGVTQTPRYLIKTRGQQVTLSCSPISGHRSVSWYQQTPGQGLQFLFEYFSETQRNKGNFPGRFSGRQFSNSRSEMNVSTLELGDSALYLCASSFGDRYNSPLHFGNGTRLTVT.

This chain links TRBV10-3 with TRBJ2-1; 8 bases align to TRBD2. The germline gives CDR1 ENHRY, CDR2 SYGVKD. Unmatched junction bases numbered 4, after V lost 3 bases and J lost 6 bases. The CDR3 runs 14 residues. The DNA for the CDR3 is TGTGCCATCAGTGACAGCGGGGGCCCCAATGAGCAGTTCTTC. Its translation is CAISDSGGPNEQFF.

V usage is TRBV30 and J usage is TRBJ2-1; 8 nucleotides line up with TRBD2. Germline-derived CDR1 and CDR2 are GTSNPN and SVGIG (reference sequence). The CDR3 is 14 residues long. V was clipped by 2 bases and J by 4 bases; unmatched bases: 4. The CDR3 loop is CAWSQPSGYNEQFF. The DNA for the CDR3 is TGTGCCTGGAGTCAGCCTAGCGGGTACAATGAGCAGTTCTTC.

This clone has a single count. The V call is TRBV28, the J call TRBJ2-1, with TRBD1 identical over 11 bases. The CDR3 extends over 15 amino acids. V shed 3 bases, J shed 9 bases, and the junction held 7 bases outside the gene matches. Germline V gene sequence: CDR1 MDHEN, CDR2 SYDVKM. The CDR3 reads CASSFSRTGGSEQFF. In DNA form, the CDR3 reads TGTGCCAGCAGTTTTTCGAGGACAGGGGGCTCTGAGCAGTTCTTC.

The chain combines TRBV11-2 with TRBJ1-3; tentative D call: TRBD1 (5 bases). Germline CDR1 SGHAT, CDR2 FQNNGV. The CDR3 spans 15 residues. V shed 0 bases and J shed 4 bases, with 10 bases lying between them. CDR3 region: CASSLDAGIGNTIYF. CDR3 coding DNA: TGTGCCAGCAGCTTAGACGCAGGGATCGGAAACACCATATATTTT.

The chain uses TRBV14 and TRBJ2-7; 13 bases align to TRBD2. This CDR3 spans 18 amino acids. The germline CDR1 and CDR2 sequences are SGHDN and FVKESK. The V and J ends lost 2 bases and 6 bases, in that order; junction bases with no gene match: 13. Written as DNA, the CDR3 is TGTGCCAGCAGCCAAATAACTAGCGGGGGGGCCTGGTCTTTCGAGCAGTACTTC. Its protein is CASSQITSGGAWSFEQYF.

The rearrangement links TRBV6-1 to TRBJ1-1; no reliable D call. V was cut by 3 bases and J by 0 bases, with 11 bases left in between. The CDR3 length is 15 residues. Germline V gene lookup returns CDR1 MNHNS and CDR2 SASEGT. CDR3: CASSDHTRMNTEAFF. The CDR3 DNA is TGTGCCAGCAGTGACCACACCAGGATGAACACTGAAGCTTTCTTT.

The genes are TRBV19 and TRBJ2-5; possible D gene TRBD1, 6 bases. CDR1 is LNHDA and CDR2 is SQIVND in the germline V gene (reference sequence). The CDR3 extends over 13 amino acids. The ends were cut back, 4 bases at V and 5 bases at J, with 11 bases in the middle. The chain's CDR3 is CASSKQGGETQYF. The CDR3, as DNA: TGTGCCAGTAGTAAACAGGGCGGGGAGACCCAGTACTTC.

This clone showed up just a few times. This rearrangement joins TRBV11-2 to TRBJ1-6, with 10 positions matching TRBD1. Trimming removed 5 bases from V and 3 bases from J; junction bases left unmatched: 10. The V gene's germline CDR1 is SGHAT and CDR2 FQNNGV. The CDR3 is 18 amino acids. The CDR3 DNA sequence: TGTGCCAGCAGCCCTTTACCGGGACAGGGGAACTATAATTCACCCCTCCACTTT. Protein sequence: CASSPLPGQGNYNSPLHF.

The chain is built from TRBV7-9 and TRBJ2-3, with D unclear. Germline values: CDR1 SEHNR, CDR2 FQNEAQ (reference sequence). The CDR3 is made up of 15 amino acids. V was trimmed by 5 bases and J by 0 bases, leaving 12 bases between them. CDR3 in amino acids: CASSPPFVSTDTQYF. CDR3 coding DNA: TGTGCCAGCAGCCCCCCCTTCGTTAGCACAGATACGCAGTATTTT.

The CDR3 DNA is TGTGCCAGTAGGCAACAGGGGATCACCGGGGAGCTGTTTTTT. Its protein is CASRQQGITGELFF. V usage is TRBV19 and J usage is TRBJ2-2, with 7 positions matching TRBD1. This CDR3 spans 14 amino acids. The germline CDR1 and CDR2 sequences are LNHDA and SQIVND (reference sequence). The V and J ends lost 6 bases and 4 bases, in that order; junction bases with no gene match: 5.